This T cell receptor (beta chain) is drawn from a study of prognosis after radiotherapy for stage I lung cancer. TCR beta CDR3 amplification from genomic DNA was performed by two-round multiplex PCR. Amplification in first-round PCR relied on primers specific to each TRBV and TRBJ gene. TCRdb used MiXCR to reprocess the multiplex PCR reads, holding one entry per CDR3 protein. The sample records 20,000 to 30,000 distinct CDR3 sequences, about 32% being singletons. This clonotype was detected ten times or more. Its antigen remains unidentified. On two occasions, one at each of two time points, 5.5 to 6.5 milliliters of peripheral blood were drawn. Study outcomes and limitations: Usage of TRBV and TRBJ genes reportedly differed between metastatic and non-metastatic patients. Medians of about 9,700 versus 6,500 showed unique TCR clone counts falling after stereotactic body radiation therapy.

The V gene's germline CDR1 is MRHNA and CDR2 SNTAGT. V lost 10 bases, J lost 2 bases, and 18 bases lay in between. This CDR3 has 14 amino acids. V gene TRBV6-4 combines with J gene TRBJ2-7, with D tentatively TRBD1 (5 bases). This clonotype was sampled from a donor over 45 with non-small cell lung cancer. Sample: PBMCs, taken before or after stereotactic body radiation therapy (not recorded which). CDR3 protein: CANPRVAGTYEQYF. DNA for the CDR3: TGTGCCAACCCTAGGGTCGCAGGGACCTACGAGCAGTACTTC.